Listed below are T cell receptor beta chains from one sample, sequenced in a study of blood T cell repertoires in COVID-19. Assay used: immunoSEQ multiplex PCR; TCRdb lists only in-frame clones, some missing. The sample shows 200,000 to 250,000 clones, around 86% of them seen only once. Sequenced input: peripheral blood. The origin of the receptors is a woman in her 70s with active or convalescent COVID-19. Each CDR3 is given with its conserved first and last residue. The D gene is left open where the match is weak. The size field is filled for only some rows; it gives once, few, many or a size class.

j_gene	abundance	v_gene	d_gene	CDR3nt	CDR3aa
TRBJ2-7	once	TRBV5-6	-	TGTGCCAGCAGCTTGAAAGGGGTAGAGTACGAGCAGTACTTC	CASSLKGVEYEQYF
TRBJ1-5	-	TRBV6-5	-	TGTGCCAGCGAGGGAGAAGGTTATAGCAATCAGCCCCAGCATTTT	CASEGEGYSNQPQHF
TRBJ2-2	-	TRBV7-9	TRBD2	TGTGCCAGCAGCCCGCGGGGTAGCGGGGTCGGAACCGGGGAGCTGTTTTTT	CASSPRGSGVGTGELFF
TRBJ2-5	-	TRBV5-1	TRBD2	TGCGCCAGCAGTCCCACTACTAGCGCACAAGAGACCCAGTACTTC	CASSPTTSAQETQYF
TRBJ1-6	-	TRBV6-6	-	TGTGCCAGCGGCAGGGGAAGCGGTTCACCCCTCCACTTT	CASGRGSGSPLHF
TRBJ1-4	-	TRBV7-2	TRBD1	TGTGCCAGCAGCTTAGGTGTACAGGGGGGGTTCGAAAAACTGTTTTTT	CASSLGVQGGFEKLFF
TRBJ1-2	-	TRBV7-2	-	TGTGCCAGCAGCCTCGGAGGGATGGAGCGCGGCTACACCTTC	CASSLGGMERGYTF
TRBJ2-1	-	TRBV15	TRBD1	TGTGCCACCAGCAGAGACAGGGGGATTGTTGATGAGCAGTTCTTC	CATSRDRGIVDEQFF
TRBJ2-1	-	TRBV4-1	TRBD2	TGCGCCAGCAGCCACCCCGGGGGTAGCGGGGGCGCCGGGGGAGGAGAGCAGTTCTTC	CASSHPGGSGGAGGGEQFF
TRBJ2-5	many	TRBV24-1	TRBD1	TGTGCCACCAGTGATTTAGAGGGGACAGGGGGAGAGACCCAGTACTTC	CATSDLEGTGGETQYF
TRBJ1-2	-	TRBV7-2	TRBD1	TGTGCCAGCAGCTTAGGGGGACAGGGGCGCGACTATGGCTACACCTTC	CASSLGGQGRDYGYTF
TRBJ1-6	-	TRBV19	TRBD1	TGTGCCAGTAGTTCAGGTGGCGGTCAGGGGGCGAATAATTCACCCCTCCACTTT	CASSSGGGQGANNSPLHF
TRBJ1-6	-	TRBV10-2	TRBD1	TGCGCCAGCACCGGGGGACAGGAGGCCCTCCACTTT	CASTGGQEALHF
TRBJ2-2	once	TRBV5-4	-	TGTGCCAGCAGCTTGGTTGGGGCATTGAACACCGGGGAGCTGTTTTTT	CASSLVGALNTGELFF
TRBJ1-1	-	TRBV3-1/TRBV3-2	-	TGTGCCAGCAGCCAGGGAGGATGGGCTGAAGCTTTCTTT	CASSQGGWAEAFF
TRBJ1-1	-	TRBV18	-	TGTGCCAGCTCACCAAGGGACAACATGAACACTGAAGCTTTCTTT	CASSPRDNMNTEAFF
TRBJ1-5	few	TRBV6-2/TRBV6-3	-	TGTGCCAGCAGTTACCCGACAGAAGAAGATCAGCCCCAGCATTTT	CASSYPTEEDQPQHF
TRBJ2-7	few	TRBV7-9	-	TGTGCCAGCAGCTTAGATCCCCCAGGGGCAGAGCAGTACTTC	CASSLDPPGAEQYF
TRBJ2-7	-	TRBV5-1	TRBD1	TGCGCCAGCAGCCGTTTCCGGACAGGATCGCCCTACGAGCAGTACTTC	CASSRFRTGSPYEQYF
TRBJ1-2	few	TRBV6-5	-	TGTGCCAGCAGTTACCAGGACAGAATCTATGGCTACACCTTC	CASSYQDRIYGYTF
TRBJ1-2	-	TRBV12-3/TRBV12-4	-	TGTGCCAGCAGACTCGACACGGGGAACAGCTACACCTTC	CASRLDTGNSYTF
TRBJ2-1	-	TRBV9	-	TGTGCCAGCAGCGAAGGGGCGAGCTCCTACAATGAGCAGTTCTTC	CASSEGASSYNEQFF
TRBJ1-1	-	TRBV6-6	-	TGTGCCGGGGGGGGATGGAACACTGAAGCTTTCTTT	CAGGGWNTEAFF
TRBJ1-2	once	TRBV5-1	-	TGCGCCAGCAGCTTGATGGGCGTCTATGGCTACACCTTC	CASSLMGVYGYTF
TRBJ1-6	-	TRBV12-3/TRBV12-4	-	TGTGCCAGCAGTTTACGGGAGCATCAGCTCCACTTT	CASSLREHQLHF
TRBJ1-6	-	TRBV5-1	TRBD1	TGCGCCAGCGCCGACAGGGTCGGTTCACCCCTCCACTTT	CASADRVGSPLHF
TRBJ1-5	-	TRBV21-1	-	TGTGCCAGCAGCAAGGGACAGAGTTTTCACAATCAGCCCCAGCATTTT	CASSKGQSFHNQPQHF